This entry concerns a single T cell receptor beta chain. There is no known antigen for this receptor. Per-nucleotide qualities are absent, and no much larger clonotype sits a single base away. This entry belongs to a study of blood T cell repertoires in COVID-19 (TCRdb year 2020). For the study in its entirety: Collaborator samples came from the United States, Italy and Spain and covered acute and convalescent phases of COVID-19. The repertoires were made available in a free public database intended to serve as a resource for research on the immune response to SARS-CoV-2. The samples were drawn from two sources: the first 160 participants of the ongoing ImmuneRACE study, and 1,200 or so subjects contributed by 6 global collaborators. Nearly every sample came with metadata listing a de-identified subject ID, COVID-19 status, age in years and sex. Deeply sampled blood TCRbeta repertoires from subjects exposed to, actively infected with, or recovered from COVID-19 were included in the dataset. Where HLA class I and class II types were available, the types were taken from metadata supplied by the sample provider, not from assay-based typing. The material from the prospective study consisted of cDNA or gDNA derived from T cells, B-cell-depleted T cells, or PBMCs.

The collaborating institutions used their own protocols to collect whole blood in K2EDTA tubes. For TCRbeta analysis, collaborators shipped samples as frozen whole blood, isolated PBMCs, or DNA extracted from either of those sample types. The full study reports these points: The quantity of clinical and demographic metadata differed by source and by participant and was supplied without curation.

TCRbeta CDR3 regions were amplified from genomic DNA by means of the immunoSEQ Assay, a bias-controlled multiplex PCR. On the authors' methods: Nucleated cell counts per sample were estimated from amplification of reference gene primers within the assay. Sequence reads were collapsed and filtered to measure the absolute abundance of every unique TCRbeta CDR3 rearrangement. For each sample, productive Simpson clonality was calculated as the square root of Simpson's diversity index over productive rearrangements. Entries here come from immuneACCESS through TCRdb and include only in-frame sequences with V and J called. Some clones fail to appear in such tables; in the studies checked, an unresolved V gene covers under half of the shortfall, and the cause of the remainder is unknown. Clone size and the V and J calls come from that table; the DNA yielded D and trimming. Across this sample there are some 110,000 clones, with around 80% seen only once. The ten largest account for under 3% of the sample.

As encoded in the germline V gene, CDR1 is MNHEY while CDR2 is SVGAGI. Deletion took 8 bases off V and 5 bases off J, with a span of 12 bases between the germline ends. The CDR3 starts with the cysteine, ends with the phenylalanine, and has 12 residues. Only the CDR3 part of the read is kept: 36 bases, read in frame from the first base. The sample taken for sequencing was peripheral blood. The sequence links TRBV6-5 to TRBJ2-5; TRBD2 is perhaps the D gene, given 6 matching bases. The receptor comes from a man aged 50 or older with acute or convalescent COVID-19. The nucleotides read TGTGCCAGCCTTTGGAGCGGGGAGACCCAGTACTTC. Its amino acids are CASLWSGETQYF.